What follows are 23 T cell receptor beta chains derived from one specimen sequenced in a study of spatial heterogeneity in lung cancer. Findings of the study overall: In tumors, expanded intratumoral alpha and beta TCR counts tracked mutation counts.

Stated time point: sample taken at primary tumor resection. The antigens for these receptors are not known. Each CDR3 protein gets one entry after TCRdb re-called the 5' RACE reads with MiXCR. The sample has about 10,000 distinct CDR3 sequences; 9% to 15% are singletons. Sequencing used lung tumor tissue, obtained at surgery. The receptors come from a male donor with early-stage non-small cell lung cancer.

The genes are TRBV20-1 and TRBJ1-1, with TRBD1 identical over 7 bases. The CDR3 covers 15 residues. Germline V gene sequence: CDR1 DFQATT, CDR2 SNEGSKA (reference sequence). The V gene end was trimmed by 6 bases and the J gene end by 0 bases; junction bases not matched to a gene: 10. CDR3 sequence reads: CSATGARVLNTEAFF. In nucleotides, the CDR3 is TGCAGTGCCACAGGGGCCCGCGTACTGAACACTGAAGCTTTCTTT.

This clonotype is medium-sized (0.01 to 0.1%) in the sample. The rearrangement uses TRBV14 and TRBJ1-2; D gene unclear. The germline V and J ends were trimmed by 0 bases and 7 bases, with 18 bases remaining between them. This CDR3 spans 16 amino acids. The germline V gene encodes CDR1 SGHDN and CDR2 FVKESK. The CDR3: CASSQEGNSRRFGYTF. The CDR3 DNA sequence: TGTGCCAGCAGCCAAGAGGGTAACAGCCGAAGGTTTGGCTACACCTTC.

This clonotype has a count of ten or more. The chain carries TRBV6-2 or TRBV6-3 and TRBJ2-1, with TRBD2 identical over 8 bases. J gave up 3 bases and V 7 bases, and 8 bases lay outside the gene matches. The germline CDR1 and CDR2 sequences are MNHEY and SVGEGT. The CDR3 length is 15 residues. CDR3 sequence reads: CASKSSGRYYNEQFF. The CDR3 nucleotides are TGTGCCAGCAAGAGCAGCGGGAGATACTACAATGAGCAGTTCTTC.

By sample share, this clonotype is medium-sized. V gene TRBV11-2 combines with J gene TRBJ2-2; D is undetermined. CDR3 length equals 13 residues. Trimming removed 0 bases at V and 11 bases at J, with 10 bases between. Per germline, CDR1 SGHAT and CDR2 FQNNGV. The CDR3 sequence is CASSLDQARELFF. Written as DNA, the CDR3 is TGTGCCAGCAGCTTAGATCAAGCAAGAGAGCTGTTTTTT.

In this sample, this clonotype turned up many times. The chain carries TRBV2 and TRBJ2-7; D is undetermined. CDR3 size: 14 residues. Germline loops: CDR1 SNHLY, CDR2 FYNNEI. V was trimmed by 4 bases and J by 4 bases, leaving 14 bases between them. DNA for the CDR3: TGTGCCAGCAGTGCGGGCCTTCAAAGGTACGAGCAGTACTTC. Its protein product is CASSAGLQRYEQYF. Drawing the rest from reference TRBV2 and TRBJ2-7, the complete variable domain is EPEVTQTPSHQVTQMGQEVILRCVPISNHLYFYWYRQILGQKVEFLVSFYNNEISEKSEIFDDQFSVERPDGSNFTLKIRSTKLEDSAMYFCASSAGLQRYEQYFGPGTRLTVT.

This clonotype was counted at least ten times. The gene calls are TRBV27 and TRBJ1-2; D remains unclear. V was shortened by 6 bases and J by 4 bases, with 21 bases between the two germline ends. CDR1 and CDR2 (germline): MNHEY, SMNVEV (reference sequence). CDR3 length equals 16 residues. The CDR3 here is CASRKEWARDSYGYTF. The CDR3 nucleotides are TGTGCCAGCAGAAAAGAATGGGCGCGAGATAGCTATGGCTACACCTTC.

This chain links TRBV28 with TRBJ2-7, with D uncertain. Germline-derived CDR1 and CDR2 are MDHEN and SYDVKM. This CDR3 comprises 12 residues. V was shortened by 2 bases and J by 5 bases, with 7 bases between the two germline ends. CDR3 in DNA: TGTGCCAGCAGTTTAATTGGCCACGAGCAGTACGTC. Amino acids: CASSLIGHEQYV.

This clonotype was counted a few times. The V and J genes are TRBV5-1 and TRBJ2-1; no clear D. Germline-derived CDR1 and CDR2 are SGHRS and YFSETQ. This CDR3 is 14 amino acids long. V shed 7 bases and J shed 1 base, with 12 bases lying between them. The CDR3 nucleotides read TGCGCCAGCTTCACTGAGCCTTCCTACAATGAGCAGTTCTTC. Amino acids: CASFTEPSYNEQFF.

This CDR3 reads CASSRSGSSEKLFF. The CDR3 region has the DNA TGTGCCAGCAGTCGATCAGGGTCTAGTGAAAAACTGTTTTTT. The chain is built from TRBV12-3 or TRBV12-4 and TRBJ1-4; D is possibly TRBD1 (5 bases). CDR3 length: 14 residues. With 5 bases removed from V and 7 bases from J, the gap between germline ends came to 14 bases.

This clonotype was picked up many times. The rearrangement uses TRBV5-1 and TRBJ1-5; weak D call: TRBD1 (6 bases). CDR1 is SGHRS, CDR2 YFSETQ, per germline. Trimming shortened V by 2 bases and J by 3 bases, and 9 bases separated the two germline ends. This CDR3 has 14 amino acids. CDR3 amino acids: CASSLGGLNQPQHF. CDR3 coding DNA: TGCGCCAGCAGCTTAGGGGGTCTCAATCAGCCCCAGCATTTT.

This clonotype has at least ten counts. The rearrangement joins TRBV5-6 to TRBJ1-4, with D hard to call. The V end lost 1 base, the J end lost 0 bases, and 4 bases lay between the germline ends. The CDR3 extends over 14 amino acids. Germline CDR1 and CDR2: SGHDT and YYEEEE. The CDR3 DNA is TGTGCCAGCAGCTTGCTAACAACTAATGAAAAACTGTTTTTT. Amino acid sequence: CASSLLTTNEKLFF.

This chain joins TRBV6-5 and TRBJ2-5; D may be TRBD2 (5 bases). The CDR3 totals 14 residues. In germline, CDR1 is MNHEY, CDR2 SVGAGI. Trimming removed 6 bases from V and 5 bases from J, with 16 bases in between. The CDR3 region is CASSSTGLGETQYF. CDR3 DNA: TGTGCCAGCAGCTCGACCGGACTTGGGGAGACCCAGTACTTC.

This clonotype has ten or more counts. The chain links TRBV2 to TRBJ1-4; a weak D match, TRBD1 (5 bases). The CDR3 contains 12 residues. Germline CDR1 is SNHLY and CDR2 is FYNNEI. Trimming took 8 bases from V and 3 from J, leaving 7 bases between them. The CDR3 nucleotides read TGTGCCAGCCAGGGAGCTAATGAAAAACTGTTTTTT. It specifies CASQGANEKLFF.

V is TRBV7-9 and J is TRBJ1-4, with no clear D. Looked up from germline, CDR1 is SEHNR and CDR2 is FQNEAQ (reference sequence). This CDR3 is 15 amino acids long. The ends were cut back, 5 bases at V and 3 bases at J, with 13 bases in the middle. The CDR3 bases are TGTGCCAGCAGCCCGAATCTAGGCTCTAATGAAAAACTGTTTTTT. Its protein is CASSPNLGSNEKLFF.

In its sample, this clonotype was seen many times. The chain links TRBV18 to TRBJ2-1, with TRBD2 matching over 8 bases. The germline gives CDR1 KGHSH, CDR2 LQKENI. This CDR3 comprises 14 residues. Trimming took 6 bases from V and 5 from J; bases not matched to a gene: 6. The CDR3 DNA reads TGTGCCAGCTCCCGAGGTAGCGGGGACAATGAGCAGTTCTTC. This translates into CASSRGSGDNEQFF.

This clonotype was counted at least ten times. It may be a read error: a sequence one base away is much more abundant. The chain couples TRBV7-8 to TRBJ2-5, with TRBD1 as a possible D gene (6 bases). In germline, CDR1 is SGHVS, CDR2 FQNEAQ. The CDR3 is 13 amino acids. The V and J ends lost 1 base and 7 bases respectively, with 10 bases between them. The CDR3 DNA follows: TGTGCCAGCAGCTTAGAGGACAGTTCGACCCAGTACTTC. Its protein product is CASSLEDSSTQYF.

This clonotype is deemed medium-sized. The CDR3 coding sequence is TGTGCCAGCAGCCTCGGACTAGCGGGAGGTCACCAAGAGACCCAGTACTTC. Protein: CASSLGLAGGHQETQYF. J is TRBJ2-5 and V is TRBV9; 14 bases align to TRBD2. Germline V lookup: CDR1 SGDLS, CDR2 YYNGEE. The J segment lost 0 bases and the V segment lost 4 bases, leaving 5 bases of the junction unmatched. The CDR3 extends over 17 amino acids.

This clonotype counts as medium-sized. The chain couples TRBV29-1 to TRBJ1-2, with D hard to call. There are 11 residues in the CDR3. The V gene lost 2 bases and the J gene lost 7 bases, with 8 bases spanning the gap. The V gene's germline CDR1 is SQVTM and CDR2 ANQGSEA. This CDR3 reads CSVERGSGYTF. The DNA of the CDR3 is TGCAGCGTTGAACGGGGATCTGGCTACACCTTC.

This clonotype was picked up many times. The rearrangement links TRBV7-2 to TRBJ2-7; TRBD1 is a possible D gene (6 bases). V lost 1 base and J lost 5, with 12 bases in between. Germline CDR1 SGHTA, CDR2 FQGNSA. The CDR3 covers 14 residues. The CDR3 DNA sequence: TGTGCCAGCAGCTTAGATGGGACACTGGACGAGCAGTACTTC. This translates into CASSLDGTLDEQYF.

This clonotype has ten or more counts. The V gene is TRBV12-3 or TRBV12-4, the J gene TRBJ2-3; D gene ambiguous. The V end lost 6 bases, the J end lost 3 bases, and 7 bases lay between the germline ends. The CDR3 totals 12 residues. The CDR3 loop is CASREVTDTQYF. In DNA, the CDR3 is TGTGCCAGCAGAGAAGTAACAGATACGCAGTATTTT.

The chain links TRBV13 to TRBJ2-5; no firm D call. CDR1 and CDR2 from the germline V gene are PRHDT and FYEKMQ (reference sequence). The CDR3 is made up of 12 amino acids. V lost 5 bases, J lost 5 bases, and 9 bases lay in between. Here the CDR3 reads CASSPYRETQYF. The CDR3 DNA reads as TGTGCCAGCAGCCCCTACCGGGAGACCCAGTACTTC.

At least ten counts were recorded for this clonotype. The gene calls are TRBV12-3 or TRBV12-4 and TRBJ2-7; 10 nucleotides agree with TRBD2. Trimming took 2 bases from V and 3 from J; bases not matched to a gene: 4. This CDR3 comprises 15 residues. CDR3 nucleotides: TGTGCCAGCAGTTTAAGCGCTAGCGGGAGCTACGAGCAGTACTTC. The encoded protein is CASSLSASGSYEQYF.

The chain has TRBV20-1 and TRBJ2-5, with 9 bases matching TRBD2. V gave up 5 bases and J gave up 2 bases; unmatched junction bases: 12. Germline CDR1 DFQATT, CDR2 SNEGSKA (reference sequence). This CDR3 spans 16 amino acids. The CDR3 DNA sequence: TGCAGTGCTCTCGGGACTAGCAGGGCTGGACAAGAGACCCAGTACTTC. Translating it yields CSALGTSRAGQETQYF.